This TCR beta chain derives from a study of T-cell memory formation after mild COVID-19. At the level of the study: Largely, TCR clusters stayed within a single donor. Study results and limitations: The SARS-CoV-2 specificity of second-wave clones reaching peak at day 37 remained unverified.

TCRdb ran MiXCR on the 5' RACE reads and lists one entry per CDR3 protein. The table includes about 190,000 distinct CDR3 sequences, around 17% detected once. Germline-derived CDR1 and CDR2 are ENHRY and SYGVKD. This CDR3 is 11 amino acids long. V dropped 5 bases and J dropped 6 bases, with 8 bases sitting between them. The sample holds one count of this clonotype. No antigen is known for it. The sequence derives from an adult woman who had mild COVID-19 (a few samples of this study predate the infection). Cell type and time point are not known. The sequencing input was PBMCs or a T cell subset sorted from them (not recorded which). This chain links TRBV10-3 with TRBJ2-7; D may be TRBD1 (7 bases). CDR3 residues: CAISQGGEQYF. The CDR3 DNA follows: TGTGCCATCAGTCAGGGGGGCGAGCAGTACTTC.